A selection of T cell receptor beta chains follows, all from one sample in a study of spatial heterogeneity in lung cancer. In TCRdb, the 5' RACE reads were re-called with MiXCR into one record per CDR3 protein. The sample contains approximately 56,000 distinct CDR3 sequences, around 7% of which appear only once. The material was PBMCs, obtained at follow-up. The receptors were gathered from a female donor with early-stage non-small cell lung cancer. The CDR3 runs from the conserved cysteine through the conserved F or W. A D gene is named only where the DNA matches it firmly. The listing skips clone size in some rows; elsewhere it reads once, few, many or a size class.

CDR3aa | v_gene | d_gene | len | abundance | j_gene
CASSLGGSTGELFF | TRBV12-3/TRBV12-4 | - | 14 | few | TRBJ2-2
CSGDGGTDTQYF | TRBV29-1 | TRBD2 | 12 | many | TRBJ2-3
CASTTRLAGGNHNEQFF | TRBV12-3/TRBV12-4 | TRBD2 | 17 | few | TRBJ2-1
CASSTRDIPNQPQHF | TRBV7-2 | - | 15 | many | TRBJ1-5
CSVARTANTEAFF | TRBV29-1 | - | 13 | many | TRBJ1-1
CASRPVGQGSYEQYF | TRBV6-2/TRBV6-3 | TRBD1 | 15 | many | TRBJ2-7
CATSRMPGARVEGAEAFF | TRBV15 | - | 18 | many | TRBJ1-1
CASSLGSGGSYNEQFF | TRBV11-2 | TRBD2 | 16 | few | TRBJ2-1
CSVVGGPFASTDTQYF | TRBV29-1 | - | 16 | few | TRBJ2-3
CASSLALGTGFDGSRWQYF | TRBV7-8 | TRBD1 | 19 | - | TRBJ2-7
CASRWGPGSTDTQYF | TRBV12-3/TRBV12-4 | - | 15 | many | TRBJ2-3
CSVPRDRGLADTQYF | TRBV29-1 | TRBD1 | 15 | many | TRBJ2-3
CASSERGDTEAFF | TRBV6-1 | - | 13 | few | TRBJ1-1
CASSPTSQSSYEQYF | TRBV4-1 | - | 15 | - | TRBJ2-7
CASSLGSAGGGYTF | TRBV5-1 | - | 14 | few | TRBJ1-2
CASSLGLIRGNTIYF | TRBV5-1 | - | 15 | few | TRBJ1-3
CAWSVLGETQYF | TRBV30 | - | 12 | few | TRBJ2-5
CASSLGTGPNEQFF | TRBV7-9 | - | 14 | - | TRBJ2-1
CASHDREGLGNNEQFF | TRBV5-1 | - | 16 | - | TRBJ2-1
CASKKTGQIGNQPQHF | TRBV6-2/TRBV6-3 | TRBD1 | 16 | many | TRBJ1-5
CASSFGQFSSGANVLTF | TRBV11-2 | - | 17 | many | TRBJ2-6
CASSTSGGYEQYF | TRBV7-2 | TRBD2 | 13 | many | TRBJ2-7
CASSLAGRTQPQHF | TRBV7-2 | - | 14 | many | TRBJ1-5
CASSFSNQPQYF | TRBV7-9 | - | 12 | - | -
CASSAEVGGYEQYF | TRBV5-1 | - | 14 | once | TRBJ2-7
CASSRDRGRNEKLFF | TRBV7-9 | TRBD1 | 15 | many | TRBJ1-4
CATSEPGPGELFF | TRBV24-1 | - | 13 | many | TRBJ2-2
CASSLDRGEQFF | TRBV11-2 | - | 12 | - | TRBJ2-1
CASSSHRAEAFF | TRBV6-2/TRBV6-3 | - | 12 | many | TRBJ1-1
CASYRYNEQFF | TRBV6-5 | - | 11 | many | TRBJ2-1
CASSSGQGNNQPQHF | TRBV19 | TRBD1 | 15 | - | TRBJ1-5